This is a list of T cell receptor beta chains from one sample in a study of blood T cell repertoires in COVID-19. The table came from immunoSEQ multiplex PCR; TCRdb's copy has only in-frame clones and leaves some out. The sample yields over 100,000 clones, 80% seen once. The sample comprised peripheral blood. The origin of the receptors is a human donor in a cohort sampled during active or convalescent COVID-19. CDR3s include the opening cysteine and the closing phenylalanine or tryptophan. Each record gives: V gene, CDR3 length, J gene, D gene, clone size, CDR3 DNA, CDR3 protein. D genes are given only for firm matches. Where a row states a size, it is once, few, many or the class of an expanded clone; other rows omit it.

>TRBV28|12|TRBJ1-2|TRBD1|-
TGTGCCAGCAGTTTGCGGGACAGTTTCTGCACCTTC
CASSLRDSFCTF
>TRBV27|13|TRBJ1-1|-|-
TGTGCCAGCAGTTGGTCGGTAACCACTGAAGCTTTCTTT
CASSWSVTTEAFF
>TRBV6-5|14|TRBJ2-5|TRBD1|few
TGTGCCAGCAGCGACAGGGTACGGGATGAGACCCAGTACTTC
CASSDRVRDETQYF
>TRBV2|13|TRBJ1-2|-|-
TGTGCCAGCAGCGCCCCGGACAGCTATGGCTACACCTTC
CASSAPDSYGYTF
>TRBV6-5|15|TRBJ2-1|-|-
TGTGCCAGCAGTTACAGGGGGAGTAGGAACAATGAGCAGTTCTTC
CASSYRGSRNNEQFF
>TRBV5-1|13|TRBJ1-1|-|-
TGCGCCAGCAGCCTACAGGATAACACTGAAGCTTTCTTT
CASSLQDNTEAFF
>TRBV4-3|17|TRBJ2-2|-|many
TGCGCCAGCAGCCAAGAATTCCCCCTAGGTCGCACCGGGGAGCTGTTTTTT
CASSQEFPLGRTGELFF
>TRBV28|16|TRBJ2-1|TRBD2|-
TGTGCCAGCAGCGGAGGGGTTAGCGGGAGGGCCAGGGAGCAGTTCTTC
CASSGGVSGRAREQFF
>TRBV7-9|12|TRBJ2-2|-|few
TGTGCCAGCAGCCTAGAAGGAGCCGAGCTGTTTTTT
CASSLEGAELFF
>TRBV6-6|15|TRBJ1-2|TRBD1|-
TGTGCCAGCAGTTACCGCGGGACAGGGGGCTATGGCTACACCTTC
CASSYRGTGGYGYTF
>TRBV13|16|TRBJ2-1|TRBD2|-
TGTGCCAGCAGCTTAGTTGGACTAGCAGCTTACAATGAGCAGTTCTTC
CASSLVGLAAYNEQFF
>TRBV2|14|TRBJ2-3|-|few
TGTGCCAGCAGTGAAGCGCTTCGGTCAGATACGCAGTATTTT
CASSEALRSDTQYF
>TRBV19|16|TRBJ2-1|-|-
TGTGCCAGTAGTTCCCGACGGTCACTAAGGTACAATGAGCAGTTCTTC
CASSSRRSLRYNEQFF
>TRBV28|15|TRBJ2-5|TRBD1|-
TGTGCCAGCAGTCCAGATCAGGGGGCGCGGGAGACCCAGTACTTC
CASSPDQGARETQYF
>TRBV7-2|16|TRBJ2-2|TRBD2|-
TGTGCCAGCAGCTTAGGGGGGACTAGAAGCACCGGGGAGCTGTTTTTT
CASSLGGTRSTGELFF
>TRBV3-1/TRBV3-2|16|TRBJ2-2|TRBD1|-
TGTGCCAGCAGCCAAGATCCCCCAGACAGGGGAGGGGAGCTGTTTTTT
CASSQDPPDRGGELFF
>TRBV4-1|14|TRBJ2-5|-|-
TGCGCCAGCAGCCTCAGAGGGGGATTAGAGACCCAGTACTTC
CASSLRGGLETQYF
>TRBV13|20|TRBJ2-1|TRBD2|few
TGTGCCAGCAGCCTAGAAGTCCCCTCTCGGCTAGCGGGAGGGCTCGATGAGCAGTTCTTC
CASSLEVPSRLAGGLDEQFF
>TRBV7-8|17|TRBJ2-3|TRBD2|-
TGTGCCAGCAGCCGATCCGGGGGGACTAGACTTCCAGATACGCAGTATTTT
CASSRSGGTRLPDTQYF
>TRBV12-2|15|TRBJ2-7|-|-
TGTGCAAGTCGCTTAGTAAAAGCGGAGGCCTACGAGCAGTACTTC
CASRLVKAEAYEQYF
>TRBV5-4|15|TRBJ2-1|TRBD2|-
TGTGCCAGCAGCTTGGGGGGGAGGGCCTACAATGAGCAGTTCTTC
CASSLGGRAYNEQFF
>TRBV27|18|TRBJ2-2|TRBD2|-
TGTGCCAGCAGTTTTAAGGCGGGAGCCCTGGGGAACACCGGGGAGCTGTTTTTT
CASSFKAGALGNTGELFF